This T cell receptor (beta chain) was observed in a study of cytomegalovirus exposure and HLA in healthy donors (TCRdb year 2017). Looking at the study overall: An earlier analysis of several hundred of the donors reported 250 to 300 Gb of sequence data and more than 90 million unique TCR beta sequences from about 200 million T cells. An early release that covered about 600 HLA-typed donors contained around 300 gigabases of sequencing data and 70 million to 100 million unique TCR sequences. Among the roughly 390 genotyped donors, around 81% belonged to the genetic ancestry cluster associated with self-reported Caucasian donors. The aim of the study was to test whether cataloging public T cell receptors could identify signatures of past pathogen exposure. Using immunosequencing, the study profiled T cell repertoires from roughly 650 subjects and related those repertoires to cytomegalovirus serostatus. Besides the first cohort of roughly 660 subjects, a separate validation cohort made up of over 100 different subjects was used. High-throughput TCR immunosequencing, statistical association of individual TCRs with disease status, and machine learning were combined to predict cytomegalovirus infection status. A later analysis re-examined previously published TCR beta repertoires from 600 to 700 donors and added high-resolution HLA genotyping to investigate patterns of TCR occurrence. Rather than drawing on any new phenotypic data, the later analysis identified candidate immune exposures from TCR beta sequences and the way those sequences occurred across donors. In an earlier analysis of roughly 600 of the donors, high-throughput TCR beta sequencing was used to judge whether each TCR beta V gene segment behaved as functional or pseudogenic. Donor age, sex, ethnicity and CMV serostatus were compiled together with the repertoire data. Genome-wide SNP genotypes for about 60% of the roughly 670 donors were used in a later genetic analysis, which treated that subset as a discovery cohort. Every repertoire in the discovery cohort had been generated on one and the same sequencing platform. HLA typing included class I and class II loci at four-digit resolution. The number of donors typed differed by locus, with about 629-640 for A, B, C, DRB1 and DQB1, around 560 for DQA1, nearly 610 for DPA1, and under 490 for DPB1. Four or five DR-DQ haplotypes were treated as single units for association and clustering because of strong linkage in the cohort. Among around 400 genotyped donors of the cohort, an average of roughly 240,000 unique TCR beta nucleotide sequences were sequenced per donor, roughly 18% of them non-productive. Overall study outcomes, separate from this receptor: At a false discovery rate of 0.05, a later analysis linked under 20,000 TCR beta sequences to specific HLA alleles. In vitro tests confirmed that a few of the cytomegalovirus-associated TCR beta chains recognize cytomegalovirus antigens. A further reported finding was that TCR beta sequences accurately predicted the HLA-A and HLA-B alleles for most subjects in the first cohort. In a later analysis, the rate of TCR association differed among HLA loci, with DRB1 alleles having the most associated TCRs and HLA-C alleles having the fewest. Immune exposure information for the cohort was limited to CMV serostatus. Most TCR sequences were seen in very few donors, while some public TCRs were found in many individuals. A later genetic analysis associated a missense DCLRE1C variant with V-gene and J-gene trimming of TCR beta chains, and an independent cohort replicated the association. In a later analysis, most CMV-associated TCR beta chains were found to appear HLA-restricted, with HLA associations seemingly driven largely by CMV exposure. According to the authors, the approach could potentially be generalized to other disease states and immunological phenotypes. Broadly in line with IMGT annotations, most TCR beta V segments showed up in productive rearrangements about 90% or about 30% of the time in an earlier analysis of 450 to 750 of the donors. In a later analysis, HLA-associated TCR beta chains were found to be more clonally expanded and to have lower generation probabilities than equally common non-associated chains. The sequencing pipeline was judged likely to have produced a cluster of highly shared sequence variants as a technical artifact. Some IMGT-functional V segments, including TRBV6-2 and TRBV6-3, could not be distinguished by the 87-base-pair reads and were therefore excluded. This cohort had only TCR beta chains sequenced, and the lack of alpha or paired-chain data limited which features could be detected. In a later analysis, several top co-occurrence clusters were reported to appear linked to parvovirus B19, influenza, CMV and Epstein-Barr virus. The classifier was reported to diagnose cytomegalovirus status with high specificity and sensitivity in both the original and validation cohorts. The study gave a list of under 200 TCR beta chains associated with cytomegalovirus. Strong co-occurrence of HLA alleles, especially DR and DQ, made assigning TCR associations to individual alleles difficult. The earlier analysis of about 600 of the donors excluded some 16 rarely observed V segments, including chromosome 9 orphons, because counts were too low. Because HLA typing was unavailable for some donors at each locus, only the typed subset was used in association tests. The presence/absence analyses assumed that sequencing depth was roughly uniform across donors, and that assumption may not be true. Linkage disequilibrium might explain the correlated functional status among segregating V segments, but an unknown experimental factor could not be excluded. A later genetic analysis reported fewer N-insertions in productive TCRs among donors in an Asian-associated ancestry cluster than the roughly 670-donor mean.

As regards this clone: Its antigen remains undetermined. The input lacks base qualities; no much larger clone sits a single base away.

The CDR3 holds 15 amino acids from the cysteine to the phenylalanine. CDR3 DNA only is kept here, 45 bases in frame from base 1. Trimming costs V 5 bases and J 0 bases, and their ends lie 13 bases apart. CDR1 and CDR2 are read off the germline V gene (reference sequence) as MNHEY and SMNVEV. Libraries were built with the immunoSEQ multiplex PCR assay. The multiplex PCR relied on a mix of 60 forward primers for TCR Vbeta segments and 13 reverse primers for TCR Jbeta segments. Amplification of the CDR3 region of rearranged TCR beta genes was performed with a multiplex PCR assay on genomic DNA. Amplified TCR beta libraries were sequenced as 87-base-pair reads on the Illumina HiSeq System. Per the original workflow: Across the roughly 640 repertoires, a later analysis counted approximately 75 million unique TCR beta chains, 9.5 million to 12 million of which were shared by at least two donors. To remove PCR and sequencing errors, raw reads were error-corrected and collapsed into unique sequences using a nearest-neighbor algorithm that merged closely related sequences. V, D and J gene segments were assigned by aligning CDR3 sequences to IMGT reference sequences. For a sequence to be retained, at least a six-nucleotide match to both a V gene segment and a J gene segment was required. Rearrangements were called productive when the CDR3 lacked stop codons and stayed in frame with V and J; all others were non-productive. Following IMGT convention, CDR3 was defined as the stretch from the second conserved V-encoded cysteine to the conserved J-encoded phenylalanine. The earlier analysis of more than 450 of the donors excluded sequences that lacked an unambiguous match to a single V gene segment. In an earlier analysis of a few hundred of the donors, V segments were called functional above 56.7% productive rearrangements and were called segregating when the between-donor standard deviation exceeded 5%. A statistical classification framework was built to diagnose cytomegalovirus status from the catalog of TCR beta chain sequences. In a later analysis, TCR nucleotide sequences were compared against IMGT/GENE-DB human TR gene sequences so that V and J genes could be assigned. A later analysis assigned CDR3 sequences and most-parsimonious VDJ recombination scenarios with the TCRdist pipeline. In a later analysis, each TCR beta chain was defined by its CDR3 amino acid sequence together with its V-gene family, and reads without a unique V-gene family were excluded. In a later analysis, approximately 640 highly shared, low-generation-probability nucleotide sequences were removed to address suspected cross-contamination and a sequencing artifact. For each public chain, a later analysis derived a clonal expansion index from normalized ranks of inferred template counts within each repertoire. A later analysis computed generation probabilities with a VDJ recombination model fitted to out-of-frame rearrangements, and checked the results against IGoR. Hypergeometric tests were used in a later analysis to score TCR-TCR, TCR-HLA and TCR-CMV co-occurrence, with a repertoire-size bias correction applied to the TCR pairs. False discovery rates were estimated in a later analysis by permuting HLA or CMV assignments 20 times. In a later analysis, co-occurring TCRs were grouped using DBSCAN, and TCRdist sequence similarity was added for clustering within HLA-allele-positive subsets. Repertoires with fewer than 30,000 or more than 120,000 public chains, plus five repertoires with anomalous nucleotide sharing, were excluded from co-occurrence clustering. TCRdb took this table from immuneACCESS and kept in-frame rearrangements with V and J called. Such tables lack part of the clones; where checked against another copy, unresolved V genes explain under half of the gap, and the rest is unexplained. V, J and clone size derive from that table, while D and trimming were established from the DNA sequence. The sample contains some 150,000 clones, about 87% of them found a single time. About 5% of the sample comes from the top ten.

The cohort was made up of 500 to 800 healthy bone marrow donors. Cohort members were all nominally healthy when sampled, although unrecorded immune exposures were likely present. The donor tested CMV seronegative, placing the donor among the 350 or so seronegative members of the cohort. A peripheral blood sample was provided by each donor, and peripheral blood mononuclear cells were used for TCR beta sequencing. Genomic DNA extraction from the blood cell samples was performed with the Qiagen DNeasy Blood Extraction Kit. The chain is assembled from TRBV27 and TRBJ1-2, with a tentative D gene TRBD1 over 6 matching bases. This clonotype was sampled from a woman aged 25 to 39 in good health and CMV-seronegative. What was sequenced was PBMCs. The CDR3: CASSRYRDTNYGYTF. The nucleotides are TGTGCCAGCAGTAGATACAGGGACACTAACTATGGCTACACCTTC.